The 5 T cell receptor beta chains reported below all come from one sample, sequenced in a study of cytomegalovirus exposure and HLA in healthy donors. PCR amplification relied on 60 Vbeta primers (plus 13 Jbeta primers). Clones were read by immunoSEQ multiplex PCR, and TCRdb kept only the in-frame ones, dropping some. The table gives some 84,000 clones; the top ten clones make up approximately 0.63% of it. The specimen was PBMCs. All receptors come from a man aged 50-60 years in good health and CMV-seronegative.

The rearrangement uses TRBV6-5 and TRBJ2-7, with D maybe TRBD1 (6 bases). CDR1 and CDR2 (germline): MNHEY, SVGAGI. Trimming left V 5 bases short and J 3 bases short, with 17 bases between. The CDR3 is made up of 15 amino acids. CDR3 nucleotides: TGTGCCAGCAGTGCAGGGGTGGCTGGGGGCTACGAGCAGTACTTC. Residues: CASSAGVAGGYEQYF.

The CDR3 sequence is CASSLGAGANVLTF. The CDR3, as DNA: TGTGCCAGCAGTCTAGGGGCTGGGGCCAACGTCCTGACTTTC. V is TRBV6-1 and J is TRBJ2-6; weak D call: TRBD1 (5 bases). Germline V gives CDR1 MNHNS, CDR2 SASEGT. V lost 5 bases and J 2 bases, leaving 7 bases between the germline ends. The CDR3 loop spans 14 amino acids.

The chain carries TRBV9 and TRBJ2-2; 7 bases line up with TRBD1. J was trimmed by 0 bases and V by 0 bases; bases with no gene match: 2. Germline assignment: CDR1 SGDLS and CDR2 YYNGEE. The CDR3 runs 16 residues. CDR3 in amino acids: CASSVAGQTNTGELFF. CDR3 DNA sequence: TGTGCCAGCAGCGTAGCGGGACAGACGAACACCGGGGAGCTGTTTTTT.

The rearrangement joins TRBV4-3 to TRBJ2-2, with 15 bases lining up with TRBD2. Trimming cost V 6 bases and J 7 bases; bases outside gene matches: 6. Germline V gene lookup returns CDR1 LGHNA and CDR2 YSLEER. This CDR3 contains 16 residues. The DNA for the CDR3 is TGCGCCAGCAGACTTTTGGGACTAGCGGGGGGCGGGGAGCTGTTTTTT. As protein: CASRLLGLAGGGELFF.

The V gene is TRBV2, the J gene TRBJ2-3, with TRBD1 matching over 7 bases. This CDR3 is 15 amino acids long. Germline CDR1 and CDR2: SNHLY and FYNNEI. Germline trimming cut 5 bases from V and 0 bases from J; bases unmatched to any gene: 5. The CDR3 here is CASSLDRTSTDTQYF. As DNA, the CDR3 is TGTGCCAGCAGTCTGGACAGGACGAGCACAGATACGCAGTATTTT.